The rows below give T cell receptor beta chains drawn from one sample of a study of T cell repertoires in cytomegalovirus infection. TCRdb recomputed calls from the reads with MiXCR, one row per CDR3 protein. Among some 440,000 distinct CDR3 sequences, approximately 33% were seen once, and the ten largest hold roughly 15%. Sequenced sample: PBMCs. The receptor source for this set is a human donor in good health (CMV status not recorded). Some clones in this sample may be carry-over from other donors' samples. Each CDR3 is given with its conserved first and last residue. A D gene is named only where the DNA matches it firmly. Clone size is shown for a subset of rows, as once, few, many or a class of expanded clone.

D: .; J: TRBJ2-7; V: TRBV6-2/TRBV6-3; size: few; DNA: TGTGCCAGCGCTTTGAGGGCCGGGAACGAGCAGTACTTC; CDR3: CASALRAGNEQYF
D: TRBD1; J: TRBJ2-2; V: TRBV7-2; size: many; DNA: TGTGCCAGCAGCTCTGGACAGGGGGTTTACACCGGGGAGCTGTTTTTT; CDR3: CASSSGQGVYTGELFF
D: .; J: TRBJ2-7; V: TRBV5-4; size: .; DNA: TGTGCCAGCAGCTTCCAGGGGACGGCCGAGCAGTACTTC; CDR3: CASSFQGTAEQYF
D: TRBD2; J: TRBJ2-5; V: TRBV12-3/TRBV12-4; size: .; DNA: TGTGCCAGCAGTTTAGTACTAGCGGGGGCGGGGGAGAACCAGTACTTC; CDR3: CASSLVLAGAGENQYF
D: .; J: TRBJ1-1; V: TRBV19; size: .; DNA: TGTGCCAGTAGCTTTTCGACATCGAACACTGAAGCTTTCTTT; CDR3: CASSFSTSNTEAFF
D: .; J: TRBJ1-2; V: TRBV3-1; size: .; DNA: TGTGCCAGCAGTTTATCTTCAGGGATGGGTAAAGGCTACACCTTC; CDR3: CASSLSSGMGKGYTF
D: .; J: TRBJ2-1; V: TRBV6-5; size: .; DNA: TGTGCCAGCCTCGGGGGGCCTTCAGGGAATGAGCCGTTCTTC; CDR3: CASLGGPSGNEPFF
D: TRBD2; J: TRBJ2-3; V: TRBV10-3; size: few; DNA: TGTGCCATCAGTGATAGCGGGGGAATAGATACGCAGTATTTT; CDR3: CAISDSGGIDTQYF
D: .; J: TRBJ2-7; V: TRBV12-3/TRBV12-4; size: .; DNA: TGTGCCAGCAGCCAAAACGGCTATGTCAACGAGCAGTACTTC; CDR3: CASSQNGYVNEQYF
D: .; J: TRBJ1-4; V: TRBV4-2; size: .; DNA: TGTGCCAGCAGCCAAGGACCCCAGAAAACTAATGAAAAACTGTTTTTT; CDR3: CASSQGPQKTNEKLFF
D: .; J: TRBJ2-1; V: TRBV4-1; size: .; DNA: TGCGCCAGCAGCCAAGAGGGTAGCCCTAGCTCCTACAATGAGCAGTTCTTC; CDR3: CASSQEGSPSSYNEQFF
D: TRBD2; J: TRBJ2-1; V: TRBV4-1; size: few; DNA: TGCGCCAGCAGCCCGGCTCGGACTAGTTCAAATGAGCAGTTCTTC; CDR3: CASSPARTSSNEQFF
D: TRBD1; J: TRBJ1-1; V: TRBV28; size: .; DNA: TGTGCCAGCAGTTTCGGATACCAGGGGGCGAACACTGAAGCTTTCTTT; CDR3: CASSFGYQGANTEAFF
D: TRBD1; J: TRBJ2-3; V: TRBV15; size: .; DNA: TGTGCCACCAGCAAGAAAGGACAGGGGGAATACACAGATACGCAGTATTTT; CDR3: CATSKKGQGEYTDTQYF
D: .; J: TRBJ2-5; V: TRBV7-7; size: .; DNA: TGTGCTAGCAGCTCTCCTACAGGGAATCAAGAGACCCAGTACTTC; CDR3: CASSSPTGNQETQYF
D: TRBD1; J: TRBJ1-1; V: TRBV6-6; size: .; DNA: TGTGCCAGCACCCAGGGGACAGGGCGAGGATACGAAGCTTTCTTT; CDR3: CASTQGTGRGYEAFF